The clone carrying this T cell receptor beta chain was detected many times. This CDR3 is built from 14 residues. The V end lost 3 bases, the J end lost 5 bases, and 13 bases lay between the germline ends. Germline CDR1 MNHEY, CDR2 SMNVEV (reference sequence). Primers used in a second PCR of about 6 to 11 cycles were a sample-barcoded 5' primer and a J-beta primer mix. TCRdb fed the 5' RACE reads into MiXCR, producing one record per CDR3 protein. The profile shows fewer than 900,000 distinct CDR3 sequences, approximately 35% of them singletons. The data derive from a study of blood T cells in healthy people across ages.

The clonotype originates from a man between 18 and 29 years old in good health. The rearrangement joins TRBV27 to TRBJ2-5; D not certain. The sample comprised blood. CDR3 bases: TGTGCCAGCAGTTTCGGTTCTCATGGGGAGACCCAGTACTTC. Its translation: CASSFGSHGETQYF.